These 24 T cell receptor beta chains came from one sample sequenced in a study of T cell changes during pregnancy in multiple sclerosis. Measured with immunoSEQ multiplex PCR; TCRdb has only the in-frame clones, and not every one. Of approximately 41,000 clones listed, more than 75% are singletons. This specimen was CD4+ T cells from peripheral blood mononuclear cells, taken in the second trimester of pregnancy. The receptor set was obtained from a female donor in good health, enrolled as a control in a pregnancy study.

J is TRBJ2-2 and V is TRBV19; 11 bases agree with TRBD1. CDR1 is LNHDA, CDR2 SQIVND, per germline (reference sequence). V was pared by 9 bases and J by 4 bases, with 4 bases of the junction left unmatched. The CDR3 is 14 amino acids. CDR3 coding DNA: TGTGCCAGCCGGGACAGGGGGAGCACCGGGGAGCTGTTTTTT. It translates to CASRDRGSTGELFF.

This CDR3 reads CASSPPGTYHEQYF. The DNA of the CDR3 is TGTGCCAGCTCACCACCCGGGACTTACCACGAGCAGTACTTC. The genes are TRBV18 and TRBJ2-7; maybe TRBD2 (6 bases). This CDR3 contains 14 residues. The V gene lost 0 bases and the J gene lost 5 bases, with 11 bases spanning the gap. Germline CDR1 reads KGHSH; CDR2 reads LQKENI.

The rearrangement uses TRBV5-6 and TRBJ1-2; no reliable D call. This CDR3 has 18 residues. Germline CDR1 and CDR2: SGHDT and YYEEEE. V was clipped by 0 bases and J by 3 bases, with 21 bases between them. CDR3 amino acids: CASSLAPYREKEYYGYTF. The DNA of the CDR3 is TGTGCCAGCAGCTTGGCTCCATACCGGGAGAAAGAATACTATGGCTACACCTTC.

This chain links TRBV12-5 with TRBJ2-3; D is uncertain. The V gene's germline CDR1 is LGHNT and CDR2 FRNRAP. The V and J ends lost 0 bases and 6 bases respectively, with 7 bases between them. CDR3 length equals 13 residues. CDR3: CASGLVAVDTQYF. In DNA, the CDR3 is TGTGCTAGTGGTTTGGTGGCGGTGGATACGCAGTATTTT.

The chain recombines TRBV7-2 with TRBJ1-5, with D hard to call. With 9 bases removed from V and 0 bases from J, the gap between germline ends came to 15 bases. This CDR3 has 15 residues. The V gene's germline CDR1 is SGHTA and CDR2 FQGNSA. CDR3 sequence: CASSSGLNSNQPQHF. The CDR3 DNA is TGTGCCAGTTCCAGCGGGCTCAATAGCAATCAGCCCCAGCATTTT.

The V gene is TRBV7-3, the J gene TRBJ2-2, with no clear D. CDR1 is SGHTA and CDR2 is FQGTGA in the germline V gene. Trimming cost V 0 bases and J 4 bases, with 3 bases left between them. The CDR3 contains 13 residues. The CDR3 bases are TGTGCCAGCAGCTTAACCTCCACCGGGGAGCTGTTTTTT. Residues: CASSLTSTGELFF.

The chain combines TRBV6-6 with TRBJ1-1, with a possible D match to TRBD1 (6 bases). The CDR3 spans 14 residues. Germline loops: CDR1 MNHNY, CDR2 SVGAGI (reference sequence). The V and J ends lost 2 bases and 5 bases respectively, with 12 bases between them. This chain's CDR3 is CASSYHREGTEAFF. The CDR3 region has the DNA TGTGCCAGCAGTTACCACAGGGAAGGGACTGAAGCTTTCTTT.

The chain recombines TRBV30 with TRBJ1-2, with a possible D match to TRBD1 (6 bases). Per the germline V gene, CDR1 is GTSNPN and CDR2 is SVGIG (reference sequence). The CDR3 runs 13 residues. V dropped 2 bases and J dropped 4 bases, with 11 bases sitting between them. The CDR3 DNA is TGTGCCTGGAGTACAGGGACTACCTATGGCTACACCTTC. Translation: CAWSTGTTYGYTF.

The chain links TRBV11-2 to TRBJ2-1, with a tentative D call TRBD2 (7 bases). Germline V lookup: CDR1 SGHAT, CDR2 FQNNGV. V lost 5 bases to trimming and J lost 0 bases, with 14 bases between them. The CDR3 is made up of 16 amino acids. In DNA form, the CDR3 reads TGTGCCAGCAGCCATAGGAGGGGGGGCTCCTACAATGAGCAGTTCTTC. It codes for CASSHRRGGSYNEQFF.

Comment on this clone: An end of the junction differs from the germline gene, which may be a read error. The chain carries TRBV7-9 and TRBJ2-7; 8 positions agree with TRBD2. The CDR3 totals 14 residues. Germline V gene sequence: CDR1 SEHNR, CDR2 FQNEAQ (reference sequence). Here the CDR3 reads CASSPRTSSHEQYF. DNA of the CDR3: TGTGCCAGCAGCCCCCGGACTAGCTCCCACGAGCAGTACTTC.

The table lists this clone with a few counts. The CDR3 reads CASSPGTYRTDTQYF. In DNA, the CDR3 is TGCGCCAGCAGCCCCGGGACATACCGCACAGATACGCAGTATTTT. This sequence joins TRBV4-3 and TRBJ2-3; D might be TRBD1 (6 bases). Trimming stripped 4 bases from V and 1 base from J, with 12 bases between. CDR3 size: 15 residues. Germline V gene sequence: CDR1 LGHNA, CDR2 YSLEER.

The rearrangement joins TRBV30 to TRBJ2-3; 8 bases agree with TRBD2. CDR3 length: 16 residues. After removal of 2 bases from V and 2 bases from J, the junction contained 9 bases not matched to a gene. The germline gives CDR1 GTSNPN, CDR2 SVGIG (reference sequence). CDR3 nucleotide sequence: TGTGCCTGGAGTCCGCCGGGGCGGGGGGACACAGATACGCAGTATTTT. This codes for CAWSPPGRGDTDTQYF. Together with reference TRBV30 and TRBJ2-3, the CDR3 gives the full variable domain: SQTIHQWPATLVQPVGSPLSLECTVEGTSNPNLYWYRQAAGRGLQLLFYSVGIGQISSEVPQNLSASRPQDRQFILSSKKLLLSDSGFYLCAWSPPGRGDTDTQYFGPGTRLTVL.

This clone was seen once. This chain links TRBV7-2 with TRBJ2-6, with D tentatively TRBD2 (5 bases). Germline lookup yields CDR1 SGHTA and CDR2 FQGNSA. This CDR3 contains 15 residues. Trimming removed 3 bases at V and 0 bases at J, with 6 bases between. The CDR3 loop is CASSLGSSGANVLTF. CDR3 bases: TGTGCCAGCAGCTTGGGGAGCTCTGGGGCCAACGTCCTGACTTTC.

The chain carries TRBV10-3 and TRBJ2-7; 9 bases fit TRBD1. This CDR3 has 13 residues. Trimming removed 9 bases from V and 5 bases from J; junction bases left unmatched: 8. The germline V gene has CDR1 ENHRY and CDR2 SYGVKD. The CDR3 region is CAISGTGRNEQYF. The DNA for the CDR3 is TGTGCCATTTCGGGGACAGGGCGAAACGAGCAGTACTTC.

The rearrangement links TRBV27 to TRBJ2-1, with D uncertain. The CDR3 is made up of 14 amino acids. CDR1 and CDR2 from the germline V gene are MNHEY and SMNVEV (reference sequence). V lost 7 bases and J 0 bases, leaving 10 bases between the germline ends. The CDR3 loop reads CASKSGSSYNEQFF. The DNA of the CDR3 is TGTGCCAGCAAGTCCGGTAGCTCCTACAATGAGCAGTTCTTC.

The gene calls are TRBV5-5 and TRBJ1-5; 9 nucleotides agree with TRBD1. CDR3 length equals 15 residues. Germline loops: CDR1 SGHKS, CDR2 YYEKEE (reference sequence). V was clipped by 2 bases and J by 9 bases; unmatched bases: 9. Here the CDR3 reads CASSLGGQGGGPQHF. DNA of the CDR3: TGTGCCAGCAGCTTAGGGGGACAGGGTGGGGGGCCCCAGCATTTT.

For the CDR3, the DNA is TGTGCCAGTAAACAGGGTGGCAATCAGCCCCAGCATTTT. It encodes CASKQGGNQPQHF. V usage is TRBV19 and J usage is TRBJ1-5, with D perhaps TRBD1 (6 bases). V was clipped by 7 bases and J by 2 bases, with 9 bases between them. This CDR3 spans 13 amino acids. Germline V gene sequence: CDR1 LNHDA, CDR2 SQIVND (reference sequence).

The J gene is TRBJ2-7, the V gene TRBV14; 9 bases agree with TRBD1. J was trimmed by 6 bases and V by 4 bases; bases with no gene match: 7. The CDR3 covers 14 residues. Per germline, CDR1 SGHDN and CDR2 FVKESK. This chain's CDR3 is CASSLQGTGSEQYF. In nucleotides, the CDR3 is TGTGCCAGCAGCCTCCAGGGGACAGGGTCCGAGCAGTACTTC.

This clone was seen only once. The CDR3 spells CASSLTGTTEAFF. The CDR3 region has the DNA TGTGCCAGCAGCCTCACAGGGACGACTGAAGCTTTCTTT. The rearrangement links TRBV7-3 to TRBJ1-1; a possible D gene is TRBD1 (6 bases). V was clipped by 5 bases and J by 5 bases, with 12 bases between them. CDR1 SGHTA and CDR2 FQGTGA come from the germline V gene. CDR3 size: 13 residues.

The rearrangement uses TRBV30 and TRBJ1-1; 7 nucleotides align to TRBD1. Trimming at V came to 3 bases and at J to 7 bases, leaving 8 bases not matched to a gene. Germline V gene data show CDR1 as GTSNPN and CDR2 as SVGIG (reference sequence). This CDR3 is built from 13 residues. CDR3 amino acids: CAWRGDSKSEAFF. The CDR3 nucleotides read TGTGCCTGGAGGGGGGACAGCAAAAGTGAAGCTTTCTTT.

The chain joins TRBV19 to TRBJ2-2; D unresolved. The V end was cut by 3 bases, the J end by 6 bases, with 8 bases between. CDR1 is LNHDA and CDR2 is SQIVND in the germline V gene (reference sequence). The CDR3 loop spans 13 amino acids. Here the CDR3 reads CASSILAPGELFF. The CDR3 DNA is TGTGCCAGTAGTATCCTCGCGCCCGGGGAGCTGTTTTTT.

The V gene is TRBV30, the J gene TRBJ1-2; weak D call: TRBD1 (6 bases). In germline, CDR1 is GTSNPN, CDR2 SVGIG (reference sequence). Trimming took 1 base from V and 4 from J, leaving 7 bases between them. There are 12 residues in the CDR3. CDR3 DNA: TGTGCCTGGAGTGCGGACAGCTATGGCTACACCTTC. Amino acid sequence: CAWSADSYGYTF.

The J gene is TRBJ1-6, the V gene TRBV7-6; 7 bases agree with TRBD1. There are 15 residues in the CDR3. Germline values: CDR1 SGHVS, CDR2 FNYEAQ. After removal of 5 bases from V and 8 bases from J, the junction contained 9 bases not matched to a gene. CDR3: CASSLGQPGDSPLHF. The CDR3 DNA is TGTGCCAGCAGCCTGGGACAGCCGGGGGATTCACCCCTCCACTTT.

V is TRBV7-2 and J is TRBJ1-5; D is unresolved. CDR1 and CDR2 from the germline V gene are SGHTA and FQGNSA. V was pared by 4 bases and J by 7 bases, with 11 bases between. CDR3 size: 13 residues. The CDR3, as DNA: TGTGCCAGCAGCTCCCGGGTATACCAGCCCCAGCATTTT. Protein sequence: CASSSRVYQPQHF.